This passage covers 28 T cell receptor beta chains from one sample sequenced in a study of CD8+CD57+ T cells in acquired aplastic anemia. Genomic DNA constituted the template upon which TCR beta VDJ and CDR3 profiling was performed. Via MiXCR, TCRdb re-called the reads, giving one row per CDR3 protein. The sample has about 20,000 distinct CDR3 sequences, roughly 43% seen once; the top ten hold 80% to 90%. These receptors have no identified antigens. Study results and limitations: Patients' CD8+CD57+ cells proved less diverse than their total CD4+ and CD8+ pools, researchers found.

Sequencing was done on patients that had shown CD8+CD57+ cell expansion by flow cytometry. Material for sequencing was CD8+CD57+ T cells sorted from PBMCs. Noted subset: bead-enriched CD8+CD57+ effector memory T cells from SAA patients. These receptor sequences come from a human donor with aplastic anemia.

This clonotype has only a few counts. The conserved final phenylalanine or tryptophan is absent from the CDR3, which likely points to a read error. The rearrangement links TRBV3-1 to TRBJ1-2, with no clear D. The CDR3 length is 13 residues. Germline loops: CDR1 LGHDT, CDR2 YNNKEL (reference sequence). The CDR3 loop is CASSQEMGRGYTY. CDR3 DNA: TGTGCTAGCAGCCAAGAAATGGGTCGGGGCTACACCTAC.

CDR3 DNA sequence: TGCGCCAGCAGCTTGGTGCAGGGAATCAACGAGCAGTACTTC. This sequence encodes CASSLVQGINEQYF. This chain connects TRBV5-1 to TRBJ2-7, with D possibly matching TRBD1 (5 bases). The CDR3 totals 14 residues. Trimming pared 0 bases from V and 5 bases from J, leaving 12 bases between. Germline CDR1 reads SGHRS; CDR2 reads YFSETQ.

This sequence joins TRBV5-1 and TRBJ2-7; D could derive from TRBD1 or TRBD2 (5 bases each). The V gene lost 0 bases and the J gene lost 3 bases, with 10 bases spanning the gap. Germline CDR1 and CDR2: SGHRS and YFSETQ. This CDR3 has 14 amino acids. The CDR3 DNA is TGCGCCAGCAGCTTGGAGGCAGGGAGCTACGAGCAGTACGTC. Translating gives CASSLEAGSYEQYV.

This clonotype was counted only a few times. CDR3: CASSYSGGQGYEQYF. The CDR3 DNA reads as TGTGCCAGCAGTTACTCTGGGGGACAGGGGTACGAGCAGTACTTC. The rearrangement uses TRBV6-5 and TRBJ2-7; 10 bases map to TRBD1. Germline values: CDR1 MNHEY, CDR2 SVGAGI. The CDR3 is 15 residues long. V lost 0 bases to trimming and J lost 4 bases; unmatched junction nucleotides: 3.

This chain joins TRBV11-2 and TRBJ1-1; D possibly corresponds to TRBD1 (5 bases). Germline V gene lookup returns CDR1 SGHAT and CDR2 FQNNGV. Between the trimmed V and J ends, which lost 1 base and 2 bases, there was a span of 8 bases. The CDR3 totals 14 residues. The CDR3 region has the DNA TGTGCCAGCAGCTTAGGACAGAGCAACACTGAAGCTTTCTTT. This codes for CASSLGQSNTEAFF.

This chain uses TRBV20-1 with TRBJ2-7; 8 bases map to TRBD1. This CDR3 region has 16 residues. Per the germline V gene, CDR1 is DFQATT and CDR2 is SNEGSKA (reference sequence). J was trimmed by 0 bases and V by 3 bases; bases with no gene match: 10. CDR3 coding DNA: TGCAGTGCTAGGGACGCCGGGACAGGCCTCTCCTACGAGCAGTACTTC. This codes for CSARDAGTGLSYEQYF.

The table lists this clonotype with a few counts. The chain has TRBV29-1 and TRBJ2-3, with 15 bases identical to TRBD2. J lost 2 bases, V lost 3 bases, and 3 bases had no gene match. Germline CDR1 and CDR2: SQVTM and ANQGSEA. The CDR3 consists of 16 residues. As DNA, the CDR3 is TGCAGCGTTGATGGACTAGCGGGAGGGTACACAGATACGCAGTATTTT. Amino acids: CSVDGLAGGYTDTQYF.

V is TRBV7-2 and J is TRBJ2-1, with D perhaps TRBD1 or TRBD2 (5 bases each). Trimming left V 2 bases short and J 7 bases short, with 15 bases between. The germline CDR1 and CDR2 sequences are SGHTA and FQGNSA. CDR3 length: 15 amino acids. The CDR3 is CASSLMGPGSNEQFF. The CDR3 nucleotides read TGTGCCAGCAGCTTAATGGGACCCGGCTCAAATGAGCAGTTCTTC.

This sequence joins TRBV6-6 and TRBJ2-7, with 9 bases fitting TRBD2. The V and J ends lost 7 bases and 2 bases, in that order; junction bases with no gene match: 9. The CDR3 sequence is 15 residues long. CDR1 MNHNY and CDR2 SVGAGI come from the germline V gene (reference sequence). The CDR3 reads CASTLRAGGPYEQYF. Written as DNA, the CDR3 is TGTGCCAGCACCCTTAGGGCGGGGGGGCCCTACGAGCAGTACTTC.

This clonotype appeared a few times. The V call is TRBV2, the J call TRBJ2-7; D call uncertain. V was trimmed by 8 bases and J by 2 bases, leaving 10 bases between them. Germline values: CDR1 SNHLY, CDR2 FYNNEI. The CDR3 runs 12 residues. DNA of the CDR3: TGTGCCAGCTGGGCCAGTACCTACGAGCAGTACGTC. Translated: CASWASTYEQYV.

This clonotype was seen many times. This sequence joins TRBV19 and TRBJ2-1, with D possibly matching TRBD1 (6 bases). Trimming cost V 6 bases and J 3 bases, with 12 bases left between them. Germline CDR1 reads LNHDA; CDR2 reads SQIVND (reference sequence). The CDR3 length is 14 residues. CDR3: CASRCYRDYNEQFF. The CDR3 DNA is TGTGCCAGTAGATGCTACAGGGACTACAATGAGCAGTTCTTC.

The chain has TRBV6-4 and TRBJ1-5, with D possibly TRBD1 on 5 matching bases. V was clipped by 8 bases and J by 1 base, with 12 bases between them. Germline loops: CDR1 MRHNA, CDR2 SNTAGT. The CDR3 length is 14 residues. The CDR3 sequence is CASHGEGSNQPQHF. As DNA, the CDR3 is TGTGCCAGCCATGGGGAGGGGAGCAATCAGCCCCAGCATTTT.

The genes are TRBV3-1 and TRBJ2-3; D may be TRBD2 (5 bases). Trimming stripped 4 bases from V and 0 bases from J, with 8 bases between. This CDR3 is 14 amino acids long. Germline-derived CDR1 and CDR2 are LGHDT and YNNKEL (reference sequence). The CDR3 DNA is TGTGCCAGCAGCCCACCGGGGAGCACAGATACGCAGTATTTT. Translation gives CASSPPGSTDTQYF.

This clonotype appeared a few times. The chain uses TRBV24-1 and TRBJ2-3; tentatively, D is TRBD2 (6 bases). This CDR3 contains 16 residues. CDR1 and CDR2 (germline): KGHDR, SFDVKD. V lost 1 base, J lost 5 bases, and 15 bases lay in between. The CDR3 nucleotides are TGTGCCACCAGTGATTTCTTATCCGGGACTTTAGATACGCAGTATTTT. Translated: CATSDFLSGTLDTQYF.

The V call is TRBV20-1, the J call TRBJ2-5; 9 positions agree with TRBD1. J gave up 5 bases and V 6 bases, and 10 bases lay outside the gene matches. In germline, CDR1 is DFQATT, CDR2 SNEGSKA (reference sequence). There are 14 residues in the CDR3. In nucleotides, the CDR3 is TGCAGTGCCCAAGGTCTACAGGGGGCGGAGACCCAGTACTTC. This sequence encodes CSAQGLQGAETQYF.

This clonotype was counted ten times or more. CDR3 loop: CASSGTGFWQAFF. CDR3 in DNA: TGTGCCAGCAGTGGGACAGGGTTTTGGCAAGCTTTCTTT. The chain recombines TRBV6-1 with TRBJ1-1; 8 bases map to TRBD1. J lost 9 bases, V lost 4 bases, and 7 bases had no gene match. Germline CDR1 is MNHNS and CDR2 is SASEGT. The CDR3 has 13 residues.

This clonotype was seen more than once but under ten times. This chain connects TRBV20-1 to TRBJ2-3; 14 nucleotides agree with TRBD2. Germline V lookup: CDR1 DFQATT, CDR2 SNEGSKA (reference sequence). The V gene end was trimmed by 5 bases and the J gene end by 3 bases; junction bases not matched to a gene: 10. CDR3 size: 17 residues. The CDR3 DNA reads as TGCAGTGCTCAGGGACTAGCGGGGGATGTGTGGACAGATACGCAGTATTTT. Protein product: CSAQGLAGDVWTDTQYF.

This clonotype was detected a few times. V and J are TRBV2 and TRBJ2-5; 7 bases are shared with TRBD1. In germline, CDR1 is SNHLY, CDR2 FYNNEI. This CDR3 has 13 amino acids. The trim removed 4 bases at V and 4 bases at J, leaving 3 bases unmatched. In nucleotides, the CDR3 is TGTGCCAGCAGTGTAGACAGGGTAGAGACCCAGTACTTC. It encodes CASSVDRVETQYF.

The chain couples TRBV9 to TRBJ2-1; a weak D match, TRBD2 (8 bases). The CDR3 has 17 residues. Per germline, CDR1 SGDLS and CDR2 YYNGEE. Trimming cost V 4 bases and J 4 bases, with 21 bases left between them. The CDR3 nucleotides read TGTGCCAGCAGCACCGAGGGGGCGGGGGGTTCATACAATGAGCAGTTCTTC. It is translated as CASSTEGAGGSYNEQFF.

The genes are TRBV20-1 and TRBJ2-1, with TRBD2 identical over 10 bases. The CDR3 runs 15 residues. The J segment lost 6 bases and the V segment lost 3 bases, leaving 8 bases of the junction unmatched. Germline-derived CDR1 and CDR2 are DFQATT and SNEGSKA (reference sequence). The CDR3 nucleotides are TGCAGTGCTAGGGAAAGCGGGAGGGGGGGCAATGAGCAGTTCTTC. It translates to CSARESGRGGNEQFF.

The CDR3: CASSQGSEDNSPLHF. In DNA form, the CDR3 reads TGTGCCAGCAGCCAGGGCAGCGAAGATAATTCACCCCTCCACTTT. This rearrangement joins TRBV2 to TRBJ1-6; a weak D match, TRBD1 (5 bases). Germline lookup yields CDR1 SNHLY and CDR2 FYNNEI. The CDR3 consists of 15 residues. V lost 6 bases to trimming and J lost 5 bases, with 14 bases between them. The full variable domain, in which reference TRBV2 and TRBJ1-6 provide the parts outside the CDR3, is EPEVTQTPSHQVTQMGQEVILRCVPISNHLYFYWYRQILGQKVEFLVSFYNNEISEKSEIFDDQFSVERPDGSNFTLKIRSTKLEDSAMYFCASSQGSEDNSPLHFGNGTRLTVT.

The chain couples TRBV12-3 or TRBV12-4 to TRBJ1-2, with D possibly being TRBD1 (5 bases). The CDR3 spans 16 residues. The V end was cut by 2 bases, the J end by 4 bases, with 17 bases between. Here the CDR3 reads CASSLSSEGTRYGYTF. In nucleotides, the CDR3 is TGTGCCAGCAGTTTATCATCCGAGGGGACCCGCTATGGCTACACCTTC.

The CDR3 DNA follows: TGTGCCAGCAGCCAAGGGACAGGGCCCACCATATATTTT. It specifies CASSQGTGPTIYF. V and J are TRBV4-2 and TRBJ1-3; 8 nucleotides agree with TRBD1. The CDR3 is 13 amino acids. V lost 1 base, J lost 9 bases, and 2 bases stayed unmatched. Germline values: CDR1 LGHNA, CDR2 YNFKEQ.

The CDR3 here is CSARPQRDRTRVRFF. As DNA, the CDR3 is TGCAGTGCTAGGCCCCAACGGGACAGGACCAGAGTTCGATTTTTT. The chain has TRBV20-1 and TRBJ1-4; 8 positions agree with TRBD1. CDR1 is DFQATT, CDR2 SNEGSKA, per germline (reference sequence). This CDR3 comprises 15 residues. With 3 bases clipped from V and 17 bases from J, the junction kept 20 bases outside the gene matches.

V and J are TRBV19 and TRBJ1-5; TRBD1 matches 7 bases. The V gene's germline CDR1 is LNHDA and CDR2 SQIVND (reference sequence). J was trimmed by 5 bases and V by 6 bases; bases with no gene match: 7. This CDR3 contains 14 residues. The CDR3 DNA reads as TGTGCCAGTAGCACGACAGGGCTTGATCAGCCCCAGCATTTT. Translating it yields CASSTTGLDQPQHF.

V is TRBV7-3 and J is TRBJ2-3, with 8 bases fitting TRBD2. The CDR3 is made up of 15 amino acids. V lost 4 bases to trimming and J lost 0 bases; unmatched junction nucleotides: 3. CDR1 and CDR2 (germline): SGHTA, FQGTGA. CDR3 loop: CASSSGGASTDTQYF. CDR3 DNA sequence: TGTGCCAGCAGCTCCGGGGGGGCCAGCACAGATACGCAGTATTTT.

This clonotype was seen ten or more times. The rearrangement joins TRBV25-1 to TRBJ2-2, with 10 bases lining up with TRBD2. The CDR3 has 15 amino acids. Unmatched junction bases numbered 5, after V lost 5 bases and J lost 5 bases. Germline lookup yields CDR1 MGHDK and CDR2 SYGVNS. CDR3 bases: TGTGCCAGCAGTCCGCTAGCGGGGGATACCGGGGAGCTGTTTTTT. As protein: CASSPLAGDTGELFF.

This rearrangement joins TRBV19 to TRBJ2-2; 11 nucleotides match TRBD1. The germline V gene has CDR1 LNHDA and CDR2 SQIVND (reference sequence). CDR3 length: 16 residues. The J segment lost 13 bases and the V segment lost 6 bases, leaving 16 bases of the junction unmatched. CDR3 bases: TGTGCCAGTAGCCTCCGGCGGACAGGGGGCGCGTGGGGGCTGTTTTTT. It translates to CASSLRRTGGAWGLFF.